This T cell receptor (beta chain) derives from a study of blood T cell repertoires in COVID-19. Under the authors' procedure: Quantification of nucleated cells was approximated via reference gene primer amplification. This table comes from immunoSEQ multiplex PCR, and its TCRdb copy is limited to in-frame clones, with some not included. V and J calls and clone size are copied from that table; D and trimming were computed from the DNA. The repertoire consists of about 150,000 clones, with roughly 83% occurring once and the leading ten covering approximately 5.2%. This CDR3 region has 19 residues. The germline CDR1 and CDR2 sequences are SGHTA and FQGNSA. The V gene end was trimmed by 1 base and the J gene end by 5 bases; junction bases not matched to a gene: 11.

The sample consisted of peripheral blood. V gene TRBV7-2 combines with J gene TRBJ2-5; the match to TRBD2 covers 15 bases. The receptor was isolated from a woman aged 70-85 years with COVID-19, enrolled during active disease. CDR3 nucleotides: TGTGCCAGCAGCTTAGTGGCCGGACTAGCGGGGGGGCCGGGTGAGACCCAGTACTTC. Protein product: CASSLVAGLAGGPGETQYF.